This T cell receptor beta chain comes out of a study of T cell responses to AZD1222 COVID-19 vaccine. The study's findings and limits: The study identified only a handful of AZD1222 recipients as seropositive at baseline. Variant regions that are unmutated are reportedly the target of nearly half of spike-specific TCRs. White British people made up most donors, females outnumbered males, and clonal diversity was possibly underestimated. An increase in Spike-specific TCR breadth and depth was observed after two AZD1222 doses.

The method was immunoSEQ multiplex PCR; TCRdb's version includes in-frame clones alone and lacks a portion of them. The data contain some 58,000 clones, roughly 80% of them singletons. Remarks on this clone: The antigen is undetermined.

From germline, CDR1 is DFQATT and CDR2 SNEGSKA (reference sequence). With 2 bases removed from V and 5 bases from J, the gap between germline ends came to 3 bases. The CDR3 is 10 amino acids. The V gene is TRBV20-1, the J gene TRBJ1-2; D gene unclear. This specimen consisted of peripheral blood, obtained 28 days after the second AZD1222 dose. The source is an adult who received the AZD1222 COVID-19 vaccine. The chain's CDR3 is CSARQYGYTF. The CDR3 DNA is TGCAGTGCTAGACAGTATGGCTACACCTTC.